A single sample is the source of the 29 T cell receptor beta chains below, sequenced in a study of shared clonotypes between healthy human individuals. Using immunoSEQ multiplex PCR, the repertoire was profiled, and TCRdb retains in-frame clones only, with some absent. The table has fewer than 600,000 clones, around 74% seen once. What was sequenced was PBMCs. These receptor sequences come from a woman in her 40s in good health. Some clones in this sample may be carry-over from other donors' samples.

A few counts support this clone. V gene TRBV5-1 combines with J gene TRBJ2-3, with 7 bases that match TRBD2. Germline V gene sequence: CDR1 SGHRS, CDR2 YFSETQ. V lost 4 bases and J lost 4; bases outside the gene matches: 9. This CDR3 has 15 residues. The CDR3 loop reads CASSPAGGRPDTQYF. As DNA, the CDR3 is TGCGCCAGCAGCCCGGCAGGCGGGAGACCAGATACGCAGTATTTT.

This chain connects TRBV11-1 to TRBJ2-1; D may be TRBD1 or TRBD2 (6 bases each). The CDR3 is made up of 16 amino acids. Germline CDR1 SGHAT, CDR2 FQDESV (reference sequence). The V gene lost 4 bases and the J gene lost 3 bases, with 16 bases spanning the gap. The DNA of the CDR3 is TGTGCCAGCAGCTCCCTAGGAGGGACAATCTACAATGAGCAGTTCTTC. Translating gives CASSSLGGTIYNEQFF. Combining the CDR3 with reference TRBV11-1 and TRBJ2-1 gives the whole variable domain EAEVAQSPRYKITEKSQAVAFWCDPISGHATLYWYRQILGQGPELLVQFQDESVVDDSQLPKDRFSAERLKGVDSTLKIQPAELGDSAMYLCASSSLGGTIYNEQFFGPGTRLTVL.

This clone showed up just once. The CDR3 spells CASSPQGSTDTQYF. CDR3 in DNA: TGTGCCAGCAGTCCACAGGGTAGCACAGATACGCAGTATTTT. The chain uses TRBV2 and TRBJ2-3; tentative D call: TRBD1 (6 bases). Between the trimmed V and J ends, which lost 5 bases and 0 bases, there was a span of 9 bases. Germline-derived CDR1 and CDR2 are SNHLY and FYNNEI. This CDR3 is 14 amino acids long.

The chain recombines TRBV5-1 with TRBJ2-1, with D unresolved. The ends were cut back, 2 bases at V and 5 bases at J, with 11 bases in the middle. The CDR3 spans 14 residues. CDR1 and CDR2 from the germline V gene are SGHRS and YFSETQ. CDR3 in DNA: TGCGCCAGCAGCTTATCTGGGGTCCACAATGAGCAGTTCTTC. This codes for CASSLSGVHNEQFF.

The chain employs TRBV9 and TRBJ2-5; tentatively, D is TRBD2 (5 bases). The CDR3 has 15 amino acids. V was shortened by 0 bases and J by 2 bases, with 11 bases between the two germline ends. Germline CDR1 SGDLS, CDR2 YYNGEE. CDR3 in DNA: TGTGCCAGCAGCGTAGGGTCTAGCAGTCAAGAGACCCAGTACTTC. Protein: CASSVGSSSQETQYF. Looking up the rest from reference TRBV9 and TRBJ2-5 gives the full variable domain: DSGVTQTPKHLITATGQRVTLRCSPRSGDLSVYWYQQSLDQGLQFLIQYYNGEERAKGNILERFSAQQFPDLHSELNLSSLELGDSALYFCASSVGSSSQETQYFGPGTRLLVL.

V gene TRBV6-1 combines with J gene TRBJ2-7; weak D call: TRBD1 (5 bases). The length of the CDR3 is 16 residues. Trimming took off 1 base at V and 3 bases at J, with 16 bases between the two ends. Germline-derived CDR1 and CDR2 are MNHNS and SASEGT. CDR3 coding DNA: TGTGCCAGCAGTGAAGGGACAACCGTTGGGGTCTACGAGCAGTACTTC. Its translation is CASSEGTTVGVYEQYF.

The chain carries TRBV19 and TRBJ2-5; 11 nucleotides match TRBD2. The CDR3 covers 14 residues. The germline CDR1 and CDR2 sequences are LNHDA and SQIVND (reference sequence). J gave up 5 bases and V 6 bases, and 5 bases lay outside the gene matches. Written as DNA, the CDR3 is TGTGCCAGTAGCCCTAGCGGGAGGAGTGAGACCCAGTACTTC. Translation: CASSPSGRSETQYF.

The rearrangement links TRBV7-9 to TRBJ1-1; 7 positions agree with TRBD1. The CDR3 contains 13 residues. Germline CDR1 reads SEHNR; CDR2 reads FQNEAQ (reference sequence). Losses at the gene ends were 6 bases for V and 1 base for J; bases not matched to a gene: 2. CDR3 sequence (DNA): TGTGCCAGCAGGGGACAGACGAACACTGAAGCTTTCTTT. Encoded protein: CASRGQTNTEAFF.

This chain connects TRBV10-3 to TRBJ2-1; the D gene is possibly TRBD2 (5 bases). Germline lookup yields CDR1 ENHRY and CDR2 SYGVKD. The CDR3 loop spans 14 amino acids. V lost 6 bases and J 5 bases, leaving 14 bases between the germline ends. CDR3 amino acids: CAIRLPWRNNEQFF. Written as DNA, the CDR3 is TGTGCCATCAGGCTACCGTGGAGGAACAATGAGCAGTTCTTC.

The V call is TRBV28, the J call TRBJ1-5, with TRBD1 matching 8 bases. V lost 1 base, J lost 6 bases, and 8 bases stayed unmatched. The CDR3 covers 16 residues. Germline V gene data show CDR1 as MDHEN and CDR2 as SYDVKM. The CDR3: CASSLSLTDRAQPQHF. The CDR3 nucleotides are TGTGCCAGCAGTTTATCCCTTACGGACAGGGCTCAGCCCCAGCATTTT. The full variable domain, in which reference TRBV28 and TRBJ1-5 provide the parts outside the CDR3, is DVKVTQSSRYLVKRTGEKVFLECVQDMDHENMFWYRQDPGLGLRLIYFSYDVKMKEKGDIPEGYSVSREKKERFSLILESASTNQTSMYLCASSLSLTDRAQPQHFGDGTRLSIL.

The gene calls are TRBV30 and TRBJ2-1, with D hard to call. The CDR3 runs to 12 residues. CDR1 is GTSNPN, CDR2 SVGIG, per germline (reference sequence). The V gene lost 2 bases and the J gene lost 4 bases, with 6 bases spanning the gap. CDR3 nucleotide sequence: TGTGCCTGGAGTAGGAGTTACAATGAGCAGTTCTTC. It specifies CAWSRSYNEQFF. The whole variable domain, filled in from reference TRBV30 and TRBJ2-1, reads SQTIHQWPATLVQPVGSPLSLECTVEGTSNPNLYWYRQAAGRGLQLLFYSVGIGQISSEVPQNLSASRPQDRQFILSSKKLLLSDSGFYLCAWSRSYNEQFFGPGTRLTVL.

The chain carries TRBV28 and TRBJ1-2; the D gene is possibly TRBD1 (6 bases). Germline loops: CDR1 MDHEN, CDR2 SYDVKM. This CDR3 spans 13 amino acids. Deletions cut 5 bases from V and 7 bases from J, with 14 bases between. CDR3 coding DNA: TGTGCCAGCAGTGAAACAACAGGGACTGGCTACACCTTC. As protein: CASSETTGTGYTF.

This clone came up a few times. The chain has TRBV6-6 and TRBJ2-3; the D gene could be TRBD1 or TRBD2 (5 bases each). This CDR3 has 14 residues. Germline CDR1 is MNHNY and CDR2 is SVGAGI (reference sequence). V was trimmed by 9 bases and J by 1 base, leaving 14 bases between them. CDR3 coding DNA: TGTGCCAGTAGGGAAGGGACCCGCACAGATACGCAGTATTTT. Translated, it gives CASREGTRTDTQYF.

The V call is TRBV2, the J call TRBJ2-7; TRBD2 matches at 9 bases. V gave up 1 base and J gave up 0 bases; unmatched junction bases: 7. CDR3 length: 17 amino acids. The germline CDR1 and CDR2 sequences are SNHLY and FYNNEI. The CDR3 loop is CASSEGQLAGFSYEQYF. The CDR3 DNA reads TGTGCCAGCAGTGAAGGGCAACTAGCGGGTTTCTCCTACGAGCAGTACTTC. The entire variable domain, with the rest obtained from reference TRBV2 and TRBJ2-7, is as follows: EPEVTQTPSHQVTQMGQEVILRCVPISNHLYFYWYRQILGQKVEFLVSFYNNEISEKSEIFDDQFSVERPDGSNFTLKIRSTKLEDSAMYFCASSEGQLAGFSYEQYFGPGTRLTVT.

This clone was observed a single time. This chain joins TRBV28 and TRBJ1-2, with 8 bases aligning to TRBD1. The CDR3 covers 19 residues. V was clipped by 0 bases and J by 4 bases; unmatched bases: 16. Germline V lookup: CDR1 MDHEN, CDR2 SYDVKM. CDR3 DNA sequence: TGTGCCAGCAGTTTATGGCGGGACAGGATAGCGTCGAACCGCTATGGCTACACCTTC. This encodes CASSLWRDRIASNRYGYTF.

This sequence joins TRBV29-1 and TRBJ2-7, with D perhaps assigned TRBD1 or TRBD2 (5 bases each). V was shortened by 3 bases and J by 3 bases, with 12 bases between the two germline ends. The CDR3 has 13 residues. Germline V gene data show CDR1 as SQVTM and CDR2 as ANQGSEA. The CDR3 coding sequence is TGCAGCGTTGAGGGGGTAGGGGACTACGAGCAGTACTTC. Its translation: CSVEGVGDYEQYF.

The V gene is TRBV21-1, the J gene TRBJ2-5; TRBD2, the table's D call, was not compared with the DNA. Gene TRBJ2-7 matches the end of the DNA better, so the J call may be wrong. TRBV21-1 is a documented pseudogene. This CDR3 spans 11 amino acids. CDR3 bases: TGTGCCAGCAGCAAAGCGCACGAGCAGTACTTC. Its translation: CASSKAHEQYF.

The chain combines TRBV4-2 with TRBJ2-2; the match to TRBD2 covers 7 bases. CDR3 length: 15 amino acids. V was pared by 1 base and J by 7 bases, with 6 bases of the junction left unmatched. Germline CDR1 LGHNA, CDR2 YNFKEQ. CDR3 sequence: CASSQVGAGDGELFF. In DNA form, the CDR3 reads TGTGCCAGCAGCCAAGTAGGGGCGGGGGACGGGGAGCTGTTTTTT.

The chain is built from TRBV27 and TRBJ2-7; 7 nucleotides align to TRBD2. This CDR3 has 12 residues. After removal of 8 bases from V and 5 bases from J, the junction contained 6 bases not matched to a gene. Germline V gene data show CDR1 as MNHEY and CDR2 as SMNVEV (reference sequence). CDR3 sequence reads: CASGRTRNEQYF. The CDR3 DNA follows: TGTGCCAGCGGGAGGACTAGGAACGAGCAGTACTTC.

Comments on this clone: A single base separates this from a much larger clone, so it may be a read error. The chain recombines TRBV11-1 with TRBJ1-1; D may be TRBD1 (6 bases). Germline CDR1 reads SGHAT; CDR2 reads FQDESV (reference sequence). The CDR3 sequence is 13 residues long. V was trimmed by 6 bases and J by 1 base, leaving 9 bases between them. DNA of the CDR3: TGTGCCAGCAGTTTGGACAGGAACACTGAAGCTTTCTTT. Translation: CASSLDRNTEAFF.

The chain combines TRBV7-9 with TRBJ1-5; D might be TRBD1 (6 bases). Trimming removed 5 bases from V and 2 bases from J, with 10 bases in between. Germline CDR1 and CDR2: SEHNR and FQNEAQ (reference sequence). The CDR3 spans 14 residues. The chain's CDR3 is CASSETGRNQPQHF. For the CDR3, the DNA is TGTGCCAGCAGCGAGACAGGACGCAATCAGCCCCAGCATTTT.

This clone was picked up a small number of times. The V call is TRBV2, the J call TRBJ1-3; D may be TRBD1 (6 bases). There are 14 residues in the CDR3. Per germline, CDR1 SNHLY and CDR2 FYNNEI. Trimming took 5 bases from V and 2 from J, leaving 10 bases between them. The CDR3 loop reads CASSLQGTGNTIYF. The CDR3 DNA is TGTGCCAGCAGTCTACAGGGAACTGGAAACACCATATATTTT.

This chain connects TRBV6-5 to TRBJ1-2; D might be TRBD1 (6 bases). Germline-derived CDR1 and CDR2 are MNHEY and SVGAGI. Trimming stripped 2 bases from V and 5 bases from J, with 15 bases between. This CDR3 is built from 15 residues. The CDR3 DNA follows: TGTGCCAGCAGTTACGCCGGGGGCGCGGGGTATGGCTACACCTTC. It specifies CASSYAGGAGYGYTF.

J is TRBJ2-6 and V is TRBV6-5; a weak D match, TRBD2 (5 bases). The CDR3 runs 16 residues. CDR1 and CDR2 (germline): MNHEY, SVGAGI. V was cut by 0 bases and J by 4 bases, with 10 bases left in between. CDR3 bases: TGTGCCAGCAGTTACTCGCCCGGGAACGGGGCCAACGTCCTGACTTTC. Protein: CASSYSPGNGANVLTF.

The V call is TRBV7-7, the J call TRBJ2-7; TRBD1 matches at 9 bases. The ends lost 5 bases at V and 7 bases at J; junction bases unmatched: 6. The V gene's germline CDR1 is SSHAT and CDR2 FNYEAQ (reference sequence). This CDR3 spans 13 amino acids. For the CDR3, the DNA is TGTGCCAGCAGCCCTGGACAGGGGCGGGAGCAGTACTTC. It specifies CASSPGQGREQYF.

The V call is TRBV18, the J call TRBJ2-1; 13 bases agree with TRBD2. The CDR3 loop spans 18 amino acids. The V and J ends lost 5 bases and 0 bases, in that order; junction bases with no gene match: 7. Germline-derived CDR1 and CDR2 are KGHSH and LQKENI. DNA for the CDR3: TGTGCCAGCTCAGCGGGACTAGCGGGATCAAGCTCCTACAATGAGCAGTTCTTC. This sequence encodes CASSAGLAGSSSYNEQFF.

The CDR3 region has the DNA TGTGCCTGGAGTAAGACACCGACCTACGAGCAGTACTTC. Its translation: CAWSKTPTYEQYF. V and J are TRBV30 and TRBJ2-7; D remains ambiguous. The length of the CDR3 is 13 residues. Trimming took off 2 bases at V and 2 bases at J, with 10 bases between the two ends. Germline values: CDR1 GTSNPN, CDR2 SVGIG (reference sequence). Filled out from reference TRBV30 and TRBJ2-7, the complete variable domain reads SQTIHQWPATLVQPVGSPLSLECTVEGTSNPNLYWYRQAAGRGLQLLFYSVGIGQISSEVPQNLSASRPQDRQFILSSKKLLLSDSGFYLCAWSKTPTYEQYFGPGTRLTVT.

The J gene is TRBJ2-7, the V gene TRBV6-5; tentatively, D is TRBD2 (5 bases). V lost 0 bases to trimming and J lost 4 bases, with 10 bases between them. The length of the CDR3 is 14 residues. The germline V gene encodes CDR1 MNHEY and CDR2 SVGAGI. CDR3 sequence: CASSYSSGGYEQYF. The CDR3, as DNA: TGTGCCAGCAGTTACTCCTCCGGCGGGTACGAGCAGTACTTC.

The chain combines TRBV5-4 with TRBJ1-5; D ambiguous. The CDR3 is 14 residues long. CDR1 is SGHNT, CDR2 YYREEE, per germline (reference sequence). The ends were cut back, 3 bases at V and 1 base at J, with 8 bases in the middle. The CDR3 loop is CASSYGRSNQPQHF. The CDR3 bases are TGTGCCAGCAGCTACGGGAGGAGCAATCAGCCCCAGCATTTT.